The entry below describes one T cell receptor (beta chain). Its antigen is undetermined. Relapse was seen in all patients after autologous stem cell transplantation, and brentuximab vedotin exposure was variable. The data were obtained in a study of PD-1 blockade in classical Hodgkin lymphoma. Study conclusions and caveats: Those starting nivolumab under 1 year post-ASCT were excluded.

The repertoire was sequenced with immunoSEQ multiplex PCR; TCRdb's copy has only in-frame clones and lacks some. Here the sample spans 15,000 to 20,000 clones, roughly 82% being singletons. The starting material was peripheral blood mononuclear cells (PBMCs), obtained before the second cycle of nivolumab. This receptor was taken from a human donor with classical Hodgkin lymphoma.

The CDR3 spells CASSRFNIDGYTF. The CDR3 DNA is TGTGCCAGTAGTAGGTTCAACATCGACGGCTACACCTTC. The rearrangement uses TRBV19 and TRBJ1-2, with D unclear. Germline V gene sequence: CDR1 LNHDA, CDR2 SQIVND (reference sequence). Trimming cost V 4 bases and J 8 bases, with 14 bases left between them. The CDR3 covers 13 residues.